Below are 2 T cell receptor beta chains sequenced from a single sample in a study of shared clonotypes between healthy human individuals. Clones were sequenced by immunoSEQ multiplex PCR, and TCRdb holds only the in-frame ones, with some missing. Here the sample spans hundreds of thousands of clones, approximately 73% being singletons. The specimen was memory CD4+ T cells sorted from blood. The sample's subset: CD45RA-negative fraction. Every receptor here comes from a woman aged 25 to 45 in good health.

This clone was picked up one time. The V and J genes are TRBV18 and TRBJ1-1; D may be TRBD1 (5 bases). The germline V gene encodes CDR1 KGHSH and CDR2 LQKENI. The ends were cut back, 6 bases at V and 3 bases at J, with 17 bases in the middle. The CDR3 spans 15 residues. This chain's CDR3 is CASSFRLGDHTEAFF. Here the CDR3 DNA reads TGTGCCAGCTCGTTTCGACTGGGGGACCACACTGAAGCTTTCTTT.

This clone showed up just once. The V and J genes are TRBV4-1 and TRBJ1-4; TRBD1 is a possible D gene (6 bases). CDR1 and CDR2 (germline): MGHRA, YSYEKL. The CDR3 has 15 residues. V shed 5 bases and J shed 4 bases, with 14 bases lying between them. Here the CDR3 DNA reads TGCGCCAGCAGCTGGGTGGGGGCGGGTAATGAAAAACTGTTTTTT. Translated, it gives CASSWVGAGNEKLFF.